The 10 T cell receptor beta chains below come from one sample, sequenced in a study of shared clonotypes between healthy human individuals. Method: immunoSEQ multiplex PCR; TCRdb's copy keeps in-frame clones and lacks some. Here the sample spans more than 2 million clones, roughly 95% being singletons. Only CD45RO-negative cells positively selected for CCR7 counted as naive CD8 cells, so terminally differentiated effector memory CD45RA+ cells were excluded. Sequencing was performed on naive CD8+ T cells from PBMCs. These receptors originate from a young man in good health. Some clones in this sample may be carry-over from other donors' samples.

The table lists this clone with a few counts. The chain recombines TRBV25-1 with TRBJ1-1; 7 positions match TRBD1. V lost 4 bases and J lost 5; bases outside the gene matches: 1. In germline, CDR1 is MGHDK, CDR2 SYGVNS. CDR3 length: 12 residues. This CDR3 is CASSGRGTEAFF. Written as DNA, the CDR3 is TGTGCCAGCAGTGGCAGGGGGACTGAAGCTTTCTTT. The full variable domain, its missing parts supplied by reference TRBV25-1 and TRBJ1-1, is EADIYQTPRYLVIGTGKKITLECSQTMGHDKMYWYQQDPGMELHLIHYSYGVNSTEKGDLSSESTVSRIRTEHFPLTLESARPSHTSQYLCASSGRGTEAFFGQGTRLTVV.

J is TRBJ2-2 and V is TRBV14, with D perhaps matching TRBD1 (5 bases). Germline V gene lookup returns CDR1 SGHDN and CDR2 FVKESK. V was shortened by 1 base and J by 6 bases, with 12 bases between the two germline ends. CDR3 size: 15 residues. This chain's CDR3 is CASSQVSGFAGELFF. In DNA, the CDR3 is TGTGCCAGCAGCCAAGTCTCAGGGTTCGCCGGGGAGCTGTTTTTT. Full variable domain (outside the CDR3, taken from reference TRBV14 and TRBJ2-2): EAGVTQFPSHSVIEKGQTVTLRCDPISGHDNLYWYRRVMGKEIKFLLHFVKESKQDESGMPNNRFLAERTGGTYSTLKVQPAELEDSGVYFCASSQVSGFAGELFFGEGSRLTVL.

V usage is TRBV5-8 and J usage is TRBJ2-7; D remains ambiguous. V was cut by 2 bases and J by 4 bases, with 7 bases left in between. The CDR3 spans 12 residues. Germline CDR1 and CDR2: SGHTS and YDEGEE. CDR3 amino acids: CASSLSLYEQYF. The CDR3 coding sequence is TGTGCCAGCAGCTTATCCCTATACGAGCAGTACTTC.

This chain links TRBV7-9 with TRBJ2-7; 9 nucleotides match TRBD1. The CDR3 has 15 amino acids. The V segment lost 5 bases and the J segment 4 bases; nucleotides outside the gene matches: 9. Germline-derived CDR1 and CDR2 are SEHNR and FQNEAQ (reference sequence). CDR3 sequence reads: CASSPGTGLAYEQYF. For the CDR3, the DNA is TGTGCCAGCAGCCCGGGGACAGGGCTGGCGTACGAGCAGTACTTC.

The chain couples TRBV12-5 to TRBJ1-1; possibly TRBD1 for D (5 bases). The CDR3 runs 14 residues. Deletions cut 6 bases from V and 8 bases from J, with 19 bases between. The germline gives CDR1 LGHNT, CDR2 FRNRAP. CDR3: CASGPADIPAEAFF. As DNA, the CDR3 is TGTGCTAGTGGCCCTGCGGACATCCCAGCAGAAGCTTTCTTT.

The chain couples TRBV9 to TRBJ2-1; 11 positions match TRBD2. The length of the CDR3 is 18 residues. Trimming cost V 2 bases and J 3 bases; bases outside gene matches: 10. The germline CDR1 and CDR2 sequences are SGDLS and YYNGEE. CDR3 region: CASSVWDSGRELYNEQFF. In nucleotides, the CDR3 is TGTGCCAGCAGCGTGTGGGATAGCGGGAGGGAACTCTACAATGAGCAGTTCTTC.

V is TRBV4-2 and J is TRBJ2-7; tentatively, D is TRBD1 (5 bases). The V end lost 3 bases, the J end lost 1 base, and 13 bases lay between the germline ends. The CDR3 has 15 residues. In germline, CDR1 is LGHNA, CDR2 YNFKEQ. The CDR3 DNA reads as TGTGCCAGCAGCCAGCCACCAACAGGTTCCTACGAGCAGTACTTC. It yields the protein CASSQPPTGSYEQYF.

This chain uses TRBV14 with TRBJ2-1; TRBD2 matches at 12 bases. Per germline, CDR1 SGHDN and CDR2 FVKESK. The CDR3 loop spans 15 amino acids. V dropped 4 bases and J dropped 5; count of bases not matched to a gene: 3. CDR3 region: CASSLLAGGHNEQFF. CDR3 DNA: TGTGCCAGCAGCCTACTAGCGGGAGGCCACAATGAGCAGTTCTTC.

This clone was recorded once. The V gene is TRBV29-1, the J gene TRBJ2-3; D is unclear. The germline V gene has CDR1 SQVTM and CDR2 ANQGSEA. The CDR3 sequence is 14 residues long. Trimming left V 8 bases short and J 4 bases short, with 19 bases between. The CDR3 region has the DNA TGCAGCTTGTACTGGGCCACCCAACCAGATACGCAGTATTTT. It yields the protein CSLYWATQPDTQYF.

The CDR3 sequence is CASSLGLITGELFF. In nucleotides, the CDR3 is TGTGCCAGCAGCCTCGGATTGATCACCGGGGAGCTGTTTTTT. The chain combines TRBV7-6 with TRBJ2-2; no clear D gene. Germline CDR1 SGHVS, CDR2 FNYEAQ. V gave up 5 bases and J gave up 4 bases, with 11 bases separating them. This CDR3 spans 14 amino acids. The whole variable domain, remainder taken from reference TRBV7-6 and TRBJ2-2, is GAGVSQSPRYKVTKRGQDVALRCDPISGHVSLYWYRQALGQGPEFLTYFNYEAQQDKSGLPNDRFSAERPEGSISTLTIQRTEQRDSAMYRCASSLGLITGELFFGEGSRLTVL.